This record covers a single T cell receptor (beta chain). Its specificity is unknown. The data originate from a study of CD8+CD57+ T cells in acquired aplastic anemia. Study-level information: The mean DNA yield obtained from sorted CD4+ and CD8+ cells came to approximately 3.2 ug.

Genomic DNA was employed as the template in profiling TCR beta VDJ and CDR3. Each CDR3 protein is one row after TCRdb ran MiXCR on the reads. The sample lists under 200,000 distinct CDR3 sequences; about 45% were seen once. Flow cytometry had shown expanded CD8+CD57+ cells in the patients chosen for sequencing. Every one of the patients had aplastic anemia (severe, acquired). CDR1 and CDR2 from the germline V gene are SNHLY and FYNNEI. The V and J ends lost 10 bases and 4 bases respectively, with 6 bases between them. The CDR3 loop spans 10 amino acids. General observations from the study: Patients and controls shared twenty-nine CD8+ CDR3 sequences. Significance was not reached for CD8+ Simpson's diversity between patients and controls.

Sequenced: sorted CD4+, CD8+, or CD8+CD57+ T cells (not recorded which) from PBMCs. This receptor was taken from a human donor with aplastic anemia. The J gene is TRBJ2-3, the V gene TRBV2; D unclear. The CDR3: CATLADTQYF. The DNA for the CDR3 is TGTGCCACACTCGCAGATACGCAGTATTTT.